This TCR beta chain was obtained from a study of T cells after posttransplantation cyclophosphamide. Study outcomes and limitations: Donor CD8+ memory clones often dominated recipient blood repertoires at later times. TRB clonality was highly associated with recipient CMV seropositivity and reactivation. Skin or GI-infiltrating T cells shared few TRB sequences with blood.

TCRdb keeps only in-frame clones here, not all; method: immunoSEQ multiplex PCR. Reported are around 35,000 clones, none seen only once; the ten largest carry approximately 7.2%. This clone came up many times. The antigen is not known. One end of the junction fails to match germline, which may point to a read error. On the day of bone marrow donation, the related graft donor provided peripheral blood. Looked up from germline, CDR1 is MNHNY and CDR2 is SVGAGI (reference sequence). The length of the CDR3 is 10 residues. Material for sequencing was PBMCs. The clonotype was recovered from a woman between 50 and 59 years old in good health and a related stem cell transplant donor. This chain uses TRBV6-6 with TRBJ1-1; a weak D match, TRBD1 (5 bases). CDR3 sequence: CASKDTEAFF. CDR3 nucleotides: TGTGCCAGCAAGGACACAGAAGCTTTCTTT.